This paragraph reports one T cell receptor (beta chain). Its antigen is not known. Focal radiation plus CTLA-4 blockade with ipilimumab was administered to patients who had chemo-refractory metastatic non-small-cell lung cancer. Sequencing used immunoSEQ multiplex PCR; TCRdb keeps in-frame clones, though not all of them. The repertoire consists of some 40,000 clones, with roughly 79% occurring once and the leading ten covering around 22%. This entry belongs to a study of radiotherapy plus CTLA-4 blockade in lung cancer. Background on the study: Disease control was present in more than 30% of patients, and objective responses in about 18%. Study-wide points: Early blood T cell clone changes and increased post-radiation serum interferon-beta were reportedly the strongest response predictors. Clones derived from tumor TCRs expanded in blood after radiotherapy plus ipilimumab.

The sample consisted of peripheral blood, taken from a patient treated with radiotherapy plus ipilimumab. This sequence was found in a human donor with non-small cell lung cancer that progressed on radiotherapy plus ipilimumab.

The CDR3 DNA sequence: TGTGCCAGCAGCTTAGTGACAGGGTTAAACCAAGAGACCCAGTACTTC. This codes for CASSLVTGLNQETQYF. This chain joins TRBV7-2 and TRBJ2-5, with 7 bases identical to TRBD1. Germline CDR1 and CDR2: SGHTA and FQGNSA. This CDR3 region has 16 residues. J was trimmed by 0 bases and V by 1 base; bases with no gene match: 5.